What follows is one T cell receptor beta chain and its context. The germline gives CDR1 SGHAT, CDR2 FQNNGV. V was pared by 3 bases and J by 6 bases, with 11 bases of the junction left unmatched. The CDR3 spans 15 residues. The data stem from a study of blood T cell repertoires in COVID-19. The data were produced by immunoSEQ multiplex PCR, yet TCRdb's version contains in-frame clones alone and is incomplete. The table lists fewer than 500,000 clones, more than 75% of them singletons. The chain has TRBV11-2 and TRBJ2-7, with 7 bases fitting TRBD1. Sample: PBMCs or T cells enriched from blood (not recorded which). The TCR sequence derives from a man aged 30-40 years who had recovered from COVID-19. The CDR3 protein is CASSLGTVLFGEQYF. The CDR3 DNA reads as TGTGCCAGCAGCTTGGGGACAGTCTTATTTGGCGAGCAGTACTTC.